This T cell receptor (beta chain) comes out of a study of beta chain features in type 1 diabetes. The sequenced template was cDNA made from the entire isolated RNA. TCRdb keeps only in-frame clones here, not all; method: immunoSEQ multiplex PCR. The table has some 220,000 clones, 11% seen once; the top ten hold 1% to 1.5%. In this sample, this clone turned up a few times. Trimming removed 4 bases at V and 0 bases at J, with 19 bases between. The CDR3 has 16 amino acids. Germline lookup yields CDR1 GTSNPN and CDR2 SVGIG (reference sequence). Specimen: central memory CD4+ T cells from blood. J is TRBJ2-7 and V is TRBV30, with D maybe TRBD1 (5 bases). The receptor's source is a man between 18 and 35 years old in good health. CDR3 nucleotide sequence: TGTGCCTGGACCTTAACGAGACAGTTGGGCTCCTACGAGCAGTACTTC. Residues: CAWTLTRQLGSYEQYF.